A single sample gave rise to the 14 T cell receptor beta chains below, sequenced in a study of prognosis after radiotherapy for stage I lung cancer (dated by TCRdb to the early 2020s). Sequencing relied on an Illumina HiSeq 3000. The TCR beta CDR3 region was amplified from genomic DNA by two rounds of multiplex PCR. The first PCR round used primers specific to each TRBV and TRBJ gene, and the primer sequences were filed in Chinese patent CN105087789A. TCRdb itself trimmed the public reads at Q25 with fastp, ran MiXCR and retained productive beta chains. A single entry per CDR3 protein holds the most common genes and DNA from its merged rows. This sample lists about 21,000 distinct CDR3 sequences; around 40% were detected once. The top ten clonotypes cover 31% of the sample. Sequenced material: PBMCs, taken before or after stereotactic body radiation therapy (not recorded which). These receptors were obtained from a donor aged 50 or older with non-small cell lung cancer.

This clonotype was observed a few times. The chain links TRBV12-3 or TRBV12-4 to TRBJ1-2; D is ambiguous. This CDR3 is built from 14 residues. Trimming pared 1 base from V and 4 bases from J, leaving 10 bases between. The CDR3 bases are TGTGCCAGCAGTTTAGGGAATCCCATCTATGGCTACACCTTC. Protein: CASSLGNPIYGYTF.

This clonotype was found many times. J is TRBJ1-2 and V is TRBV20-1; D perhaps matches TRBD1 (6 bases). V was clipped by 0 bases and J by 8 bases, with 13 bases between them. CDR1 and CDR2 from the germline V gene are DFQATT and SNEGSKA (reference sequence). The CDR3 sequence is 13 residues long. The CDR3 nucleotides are TGCAGTGCTAGAGAAGGGGGGGCGCCGGGCTACACCTTC. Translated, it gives CSAREGGAPGYTF.

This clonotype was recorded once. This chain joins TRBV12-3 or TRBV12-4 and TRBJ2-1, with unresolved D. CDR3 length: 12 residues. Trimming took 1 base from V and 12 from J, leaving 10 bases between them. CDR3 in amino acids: CASSLDTMGQFF. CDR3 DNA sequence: TGTGCCAGCAGTTTAGATACAATGGGGCAGTTCTTC.

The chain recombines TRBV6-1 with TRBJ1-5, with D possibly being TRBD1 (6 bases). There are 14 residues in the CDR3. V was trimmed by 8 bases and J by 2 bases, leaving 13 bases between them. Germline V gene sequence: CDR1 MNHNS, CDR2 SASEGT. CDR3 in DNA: TGTGCCAGCCAGGACAGAGCTGGCAATCAGCCCCAGCATTTT. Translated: CASQDRAGNQPQHF.

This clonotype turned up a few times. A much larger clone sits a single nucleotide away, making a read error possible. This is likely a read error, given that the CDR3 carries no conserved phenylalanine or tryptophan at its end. CDR3 bases: TGCAGTGCTAGACCAGCTAGCGGCGATAGGGGGACCCAGTACTCC. Encoded protein: CSARPASGDRGTQYS. This rearrangement joins TRBV20-1 to TRBJ2-5, with TRBD2 matching 7 bases. Unmatched junction bases numbered 13, after V lost 2 bases and J lost 7 bases. Germline V gives CDR1 DFQATT, CDR2 SNEGSKA (reference sequence). The CDR3 consists of 15 residues.

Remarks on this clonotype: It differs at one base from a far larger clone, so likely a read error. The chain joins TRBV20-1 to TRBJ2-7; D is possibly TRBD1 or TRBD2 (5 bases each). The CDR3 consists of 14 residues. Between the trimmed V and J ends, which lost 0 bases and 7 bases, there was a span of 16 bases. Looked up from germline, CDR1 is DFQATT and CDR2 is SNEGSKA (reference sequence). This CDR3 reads CSARDPGPRNEQYF. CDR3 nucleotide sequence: TGCAGTGCTAGAGACCCGGGGCCGAGAAATGAGCAGTACTTC.

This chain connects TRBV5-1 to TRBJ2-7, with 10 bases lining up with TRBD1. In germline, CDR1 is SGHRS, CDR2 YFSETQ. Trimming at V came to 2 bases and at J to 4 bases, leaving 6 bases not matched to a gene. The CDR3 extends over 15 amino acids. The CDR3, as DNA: TGCGCCAGCAGCTTCAACCGGGACAGGGGTTACGAGCAGTACTTC. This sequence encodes CASSFNRDRGYEQYF.

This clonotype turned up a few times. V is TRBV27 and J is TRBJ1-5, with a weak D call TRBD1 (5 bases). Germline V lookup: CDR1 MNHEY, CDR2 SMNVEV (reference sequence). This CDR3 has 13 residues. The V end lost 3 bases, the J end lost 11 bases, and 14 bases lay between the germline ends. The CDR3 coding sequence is TGTGCCAGCAGTTTGCGGGGACTGGAAACCCAGCATTTT. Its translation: CASSLRGLETQHF.

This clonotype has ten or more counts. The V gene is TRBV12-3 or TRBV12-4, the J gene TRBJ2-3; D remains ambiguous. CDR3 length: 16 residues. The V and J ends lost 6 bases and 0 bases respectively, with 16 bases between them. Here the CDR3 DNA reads TGTGCCAGCAGCCGACGGGTTAGGGCCAGCACAGATACGCAGTATTTT. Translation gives CASSRRVRASTDTQYF.

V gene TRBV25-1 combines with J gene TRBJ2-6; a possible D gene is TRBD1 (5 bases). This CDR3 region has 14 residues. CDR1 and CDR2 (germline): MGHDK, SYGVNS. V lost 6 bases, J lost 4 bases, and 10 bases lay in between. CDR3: CASSSTAGANVLTF. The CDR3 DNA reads TGTGCCAGCAGCTCGACAGCCGGGGCCAACGTCCTGACTTTC.

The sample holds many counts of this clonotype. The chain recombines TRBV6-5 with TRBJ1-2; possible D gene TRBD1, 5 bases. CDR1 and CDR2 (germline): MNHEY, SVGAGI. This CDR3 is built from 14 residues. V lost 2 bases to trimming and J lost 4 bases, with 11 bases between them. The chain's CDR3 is CASSYGRGRYGYTF. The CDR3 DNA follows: TGTGCCAGCAGTTACGGCCGGGGCCGCTATGGCTACACCTTC.

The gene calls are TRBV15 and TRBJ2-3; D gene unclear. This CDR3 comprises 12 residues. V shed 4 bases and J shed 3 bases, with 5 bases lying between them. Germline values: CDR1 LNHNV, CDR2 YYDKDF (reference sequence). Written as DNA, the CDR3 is TGTGCCACCAGCAAATCTACAGATACGCAGTATTTT. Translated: CATSKSTDTQYF. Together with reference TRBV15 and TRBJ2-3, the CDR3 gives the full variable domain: DAMVIQNPRYQVTQFGKPVTLSCSQTLNHNVMYWYQQKSSQAPKLLFHYYDKDFNNEADTPDNFQSRRPNTSFCFLDIRSPGLGDTAMYLCATSKSTDTQYFGPGTRLTVL.

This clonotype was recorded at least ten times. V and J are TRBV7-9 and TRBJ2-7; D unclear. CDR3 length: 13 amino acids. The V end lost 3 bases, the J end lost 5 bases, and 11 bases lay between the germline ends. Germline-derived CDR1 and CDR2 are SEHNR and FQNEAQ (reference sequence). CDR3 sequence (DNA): TGTGCCAGCAGCTTGACCCCCCGGAACGAGCAGTACTTC. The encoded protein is CASSLTPRNEQYF.

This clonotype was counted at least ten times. The CDR3 DNA is TGTGCCAGCAGCCAGGGACTAGGGAGCACAGATACGCAGTATTTT. The encoded protein is CASSQGLGSTDTQYF. This sequence joins TRBV3-1 and TRBJ2-3, with 8 bases aligning to TRBD2. From germline, CDR1 is LGHDT and CDR2 YNNKEL (reference sequence). The CDR3 covers 15 residues. J lost 0 bases, V lost 3 bases, and 2 bases had no gene match.